These 9 T cell receptor beta chains were all obtained from the same sample, sequenced in a study of blood T cell repertoires in COVID-19. Data came from immunoSEQ multiplex PCR; TCRdb stores just in-frame clones and leaves some out. The sample contains 65,000 or so clones, under 80% of which appear only once. The specimen sequenced was PBMCs or T cells enriched from blood (not recorded which). These receptors were collected from a woman in her sixties or seventies who had been exposed to COVID-19.

In this sample, this clone turned up a few times. The chain employs TRBV19 and TRBJ2-1, with D perhaps TRBD1 (6 bases). Trimming shortened V by 4 bases and J by 9 bases, and 13 bases separated the two germline ends. The CDR3 is made up of 13 amino acids. Germline-derived CDR1 and CDR2 are LNHDA and SQIVND (reference sequence). CDR3 residues: CASSTSQGSEQFF. CDR3 nucleotides: TGTGCCAGTAGTACCTCACAGGGTAGTGAGCAGTTCTTC.

This chain uses TRBV2 with TRBJ1-1; 7 bases map to TRBD1. V dropped 6 bases and J dropped 6; count of bases not matched to a gene: 10. Germline V gene lookup returns CDR1 SNHLY and CDR2 FYNNEI. The CDR3 has 14 amino acids. The CDR3 coding sequence is TGTGCCAGCAGCCAAAAACGACAGGGCGCTGAAGCTTTCTTT. Protein: CASSQKRQGAEAFF.

The rearrangement links TRBV4-3 to TRBJ2-1; 8 bases map to TRBD2. V gave up 0 bases and J gave up 6 bases; unmatched junction bases: 7. CDR3 size: 16 residues. CDR1 and CDR2 (germline): LGHNA, YSLEER. The CDR3 loop reads CASSQEPGGPGNEQFF. The CDR3 DNA is TGCGCCAGCAGCCAAGAACCGGGAGGGCCAGGCAATGAGCAGTTCTTC.

J is TRBJ1-5 and V is TRBV7-2; D may be TRBD1 (5 bases). This CDR3 has 15 amino acids. CDR1 and CDR2 (germline): SGHTA, FQGNSA. V lost 4 bases and J lost 6, with 16 bases in between. The CDR3 bases are TGTGCCAGCAGCTCGTCCTGGGGCCCTCGTCAGCCCCAGCATTTT. Residues: CASSSSWGPRQPQHF.

The V and J genes are TRBV7-2 and TRBJ1-5, with 9 bases matching TRBD1. Trimming removed 4 bases from V and 6 bases from J; junction bases left unmatched: 13. This CDR3 is 17 amino acids long. Germline V lookup: CDR1 SGHTA, CDR2 FQGNSA. CDR3 sequence reads: CASSSLPNRGLSQPQHF. DNA of the CDR3: TGTGCCAGCAGCTCCCTCCCGAACAGGGGGCTTAGTCAGCCCCAGCATTTT.

The chain combines TRBV30 with TRBJ2-1; possibly TRBD2 for D (5 bases). V gave up 1 base and J gave up 1 base, with 11 bases separating them. Germline V gene data show CDR1 as GTSNPN and CDR2 as SVGIG (reference sequence). The CDR3 sequence is 15 residues long. The CDR3 loop reads CAWSGGPLSYNEQFF. CDR3 DNA sequence: TGTGCCTGGAGTGGAGGGCCCCTATCCTACAATGAGCAGTTCTTC.

The chain carries TRBV5-1 and TRBJ2-1; 11 nucleotides agree with TRBD2. The CDR3 loop spans 13 amino acids. Trimming at V came to 3 bases and at J to 15 bases, leaving 8 bases not matched to a gene. Germline CDR1 is SGHRS and CDR2 is YFSETQ. The CDR3 here is CASSSGLAGPAFF. As DNA, the CDR3 is TGCGCCAGCAGCTCTGGACTAGCGGGCCCAGCGTTCTTC.

This clone was counted only a few times. The rearrangement links TRBV30 to TRBJ1-3; 8 bases agree with TRBD1. CDR1 is GTSNPN and CDR2 is SVGIG in the germline V gene (reference sequence). Unmatched junction bases numbered 13, after V lost 4 bases and J lost 2 bases. The CDR3 loop spans 17 amino acids. CDR3 residues: CAWNPGQGGMAGNTIYF. CDR3 coding DNA: TGTGCCTGGAATCCCGGACAGGGAGGGATGGCTGGAAACACCATATATTTT.

This chain connects TRBV27 to TRBJ2-1, with TRBD2 matching over 12 bases. Germline V gene sequence: CDR1 MNHEY, CDR2 SMNVEV (reference sequence). CDR3 length: 15 residues. With 5 bases clipped from V and 7 bases from J, the junction kept 6 bases outside the gene matches. CDR3 DNA sequence: TGTGCCAGCAGTCCACGACTAGCGGGAGTAAATGAGCAGTTCTTC. It is translated as CASSPRLAGVNEQFF.